This T cell receptor beta chain was retrieved from a study of blood T cell repertoires in COVID-19. Study summary: Sample material is recorded as cDNA or gDNA derived from T cells, B-cell-depleted T cells, or PBMCs.

One Seattle source followed patients from active infection through their disease course. Methods used by the authors: Nucleated cell number was recorded as an estimate derived from reference gene primer amplification. The protocol was immunoSEQ multiplex PCR, while the TCRdb copy is restricted to in-frame clones and leaves out a portion. That table furnishes V, J and clone size, whereas the DNA furnished D and trimming. The table records 200,000 or so clones, around 81% of them present only once. The CDR3 totals 14 residues. The ends lost 7 bases at V and 2 bases at J; junction bases unmatched: 4. Germline CDR1 and CDR2: MDHEN and SYDVKM.

The V and J genes are TRBV28 and TRBJ2-1; 8 nucleotides match TRBD1. Sequenced material: peripheral blood. This receptor was taken from a man aged 55 to 69 with COVID-19, enrolled during active disease. CDR3 in DNA: TGTGCCAGCACCCCGGGACAGGCCTACAATGAGCAGTTCTTC. This gives the protein CASTPGQAYNEQFF.